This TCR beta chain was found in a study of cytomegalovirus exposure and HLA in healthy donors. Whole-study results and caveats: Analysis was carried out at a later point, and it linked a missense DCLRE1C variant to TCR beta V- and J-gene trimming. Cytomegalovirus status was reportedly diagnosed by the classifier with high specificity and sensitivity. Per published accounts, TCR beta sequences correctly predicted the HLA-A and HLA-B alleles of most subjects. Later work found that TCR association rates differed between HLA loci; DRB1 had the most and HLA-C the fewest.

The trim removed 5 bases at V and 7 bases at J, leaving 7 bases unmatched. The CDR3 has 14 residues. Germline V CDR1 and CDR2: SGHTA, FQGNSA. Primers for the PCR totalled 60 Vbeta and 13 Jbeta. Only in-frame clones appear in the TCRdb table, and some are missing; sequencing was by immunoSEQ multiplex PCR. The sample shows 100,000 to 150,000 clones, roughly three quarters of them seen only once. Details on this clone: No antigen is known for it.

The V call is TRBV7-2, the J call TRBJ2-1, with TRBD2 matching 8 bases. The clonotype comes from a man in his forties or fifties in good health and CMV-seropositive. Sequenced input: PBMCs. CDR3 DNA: TGTGCCAGCAGCATTAGCGGGGCGGGAAATGAGCAGTTCTTC. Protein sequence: CASSISGAGNEQFF.